One and the same sample provided the 7 T cell receptor beta chains below, sequenced in a study of shared clonotypes between healthy human individuals. The repertoire was sequenced with immunoSEQ multiplex PCR; TCRdb's copy has only in-frame clones and lacks some. The sample has fewer than 650,000 clones, 70% to 80% seen once. Sequencing input: PBMCs. All receptors derive from a woman between 40 and 50 years old in good health. Some clones in this sample may be carry-over from other donors' samples.

The rearrangement links TRBV19 to TRBJ2-2; D is perhaps TRBD2 (6 bases). The ends were cut back, 6 bases at V and 1 base at J, with 15 bases in the middle. The CDR3 runs to 16 residues. CDR1 and CDR2 from the germline V gene are LNHDA and SQIVND (reference sequence). The CDR3 nucleotides read TGTGCCAGTAGCTCGATGGGACTGGTGAACACCGGGGAGCTGTTTTTT. The encoded protein is CASSSMGLVNTGELFF.

This clone was recorded many times. J is TRBJ1-1 and V is TRBV18, with D hard to call. CDR3 length equals 12 residues. Per the germline V gene, CDR1 is KGHSH and CDR2 is LQKENI. Between the trimmed V and J ends, which lost 2 bases and 4 bases, there was a span of 5 bases. CDR3: CASSPDITEAFF. DNA of the CDR3: TGTGCCAGCTCACCAGACATCACTGAAGCTTTCTTT.

The chain combines TRBV7-3 with TRBJ2-7; D gene unclear. Trimming removed 5 bases from V and 3 bases from J, with 11 bases in between. Germline CDR1 and CDR2: SGHTA and FQGTGA. There are 13 residues in the CDR3. The CDR3 nucleotides read TGTGCCAGCAGCCGGACCCCTTACTACGAGCAGTACTTC. It specifies CASSRTPYYEQYF.

The J gene is TRBJ2-7, the V gene TRBV6-5; TRBD2 is a possible D gene (6 bases). Per germline, CDR1 MNHEY and CDR2 SVGAGI. CDR3 length: 13 residues. V gave up 6 bases and J gave up 2 bases, with 11 bases separating them. The CDR3 coding sequence is TGTGCCAGCAGCTCGGCGGGGACCTACGAGCAGTACTTC. Its protein product is CASSSAGTYEQYF.

The V gene is TRBV9, the J gene TRBJ2-2; D ambiguous. V was pared by 3 bases and J by 4 bases, with 7 bases between. This CDR3 has 13 residues. The germline V gene has CDR1 SGDLS and CDR2 YYNGEE. CDR3 coding DNA: TGTGCCAGCAGCGGGAGTAGCACCGGGGAGCTGTTTTTT. Translation: CASSGSSTGELFF. Together with reference TRBV9 and TRBJ2-2, the CDR3 gives the full variable domain: DSGVTQTPKHLITATGQRVTLRCSPRSGDLSVYWYQQSLDQGLQFLIQYYNGEERAKGNILERFSAQQFPDLHSELNLSSLELGDSALYFCASSGSSTGELFFGEGSRLTVL.

The rearrangement joins TRBV9 to TRBJ2-7; TRBD1 or TRBD2 may be the D gene (5 bases each). Germline CDR1 and CDR2: SGDLS and YYNGEE. Trimming took 3 bases from V and 2 from J, leaving 15 bases between them. The CDR3 extends over 15 amino acids. CDR3 nucleotide sequence: TGTGCCAGCAGCGCGGGACCCGAGGAAACCTACGAGCAGTACTTC. This gives the protein CASSAGPEETYEQYF. Full variable domain (remainder filled in from reference TRBV9 and TRBJ2-7): DSGVTQTPKHLITATGQRVTLRCSPRSGDLSVYWYQQSLDQGLQFLIQYYNGEERAKGNILERFSAQQFPDLHSELNLSSLELGDSALYFCASSAGPEETYEQYFGPGTRLTVT.

The table lists this clone with a few counts. V is TRBV30 and J is TRBJ1-5, with D maybe TRBD1 (6 bases). The V gene's germline CDR1 is GTSNPN and CDR2 SVGIG (reference sequence). This CDR3 contains 13 residues. Trimming shortened V by 1 base and J by 7 bases, and 11 bases separated the two germline ends. DNA for the CDR3: TGTGCCTGGAGTGGGCAGGGGATACAGCCCCAGCATTTT. Translated: CAWSGQGIQPQHF.